This paragraph covers one T cell receptor (beta chain) sequence. What it binds is unknown. The data originate from a study of T cell responses to AZD1222 COVID-19 vaccine. Study-wide background: Researchers grouped second doses given at about 4 or about 12 weeks into one pool. Study conclusions and caveats: Spike-specific TCR depth and breadth grew after two AZD1222 doses.

The table came from immunoSEQ multiplex PCR; TCRdb's copy has only in-frame clones and leaves some out. The sample lists 150,000 or so clones, 75% to 95% seen once, with over 1.1% in the top ten. Trimming took off 1 base at V and 3 bases at J, with 22 bases between the two ends. The length of the CDR3 is 18 residues. Germline V gives CDR1 SGHDN, CDR2 FVKESK. The sequences come from peripheral blood, collected on day 0 of AZD1222 vaccination. The chain couples TRBV14 to TRBJ2-7, with unresolved D. The receptor was derived from an adult in good health. The CDR3 nucleotides read TGTGCCAGCAGCCAAGGCGTTATCAGGAACTACTTGCACTACGAGCAGTACTTC. The encoded protein is CASSQGVIRNYLHYEQYF.